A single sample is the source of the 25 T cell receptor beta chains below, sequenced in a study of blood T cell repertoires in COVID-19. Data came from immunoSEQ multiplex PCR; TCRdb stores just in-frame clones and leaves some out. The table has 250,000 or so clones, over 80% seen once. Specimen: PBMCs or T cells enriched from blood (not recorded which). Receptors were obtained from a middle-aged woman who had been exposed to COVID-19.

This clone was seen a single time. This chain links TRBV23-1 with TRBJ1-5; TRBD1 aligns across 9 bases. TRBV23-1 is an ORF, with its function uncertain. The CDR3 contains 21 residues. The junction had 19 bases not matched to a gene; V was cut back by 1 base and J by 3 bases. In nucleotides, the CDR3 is TGCGCCAGCAGTCAATACTTCAGCGGGGACAGGGAGCCTTCGAACAATCAGCCCCAGCATTTT. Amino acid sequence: CASSQYFSGDREPSNNQPQHF.

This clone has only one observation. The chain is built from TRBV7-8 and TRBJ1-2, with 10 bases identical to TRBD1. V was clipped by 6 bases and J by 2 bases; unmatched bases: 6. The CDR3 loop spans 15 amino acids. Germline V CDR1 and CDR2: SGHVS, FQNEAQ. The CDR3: CASRPGGQGNYGYTF. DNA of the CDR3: TGTGCCAGCAGACCCGGGGGACAGGGGAACTATGGCTACACCTTC.

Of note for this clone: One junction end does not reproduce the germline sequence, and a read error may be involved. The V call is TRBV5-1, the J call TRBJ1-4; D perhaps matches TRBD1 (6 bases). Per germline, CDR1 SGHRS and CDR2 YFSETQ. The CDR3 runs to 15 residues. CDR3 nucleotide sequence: TGTGCCAGCAGCTCCAGCAGGGGATCTAATGAAAAACTGTTTTTT. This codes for CASSSSRGSNEKLFF.

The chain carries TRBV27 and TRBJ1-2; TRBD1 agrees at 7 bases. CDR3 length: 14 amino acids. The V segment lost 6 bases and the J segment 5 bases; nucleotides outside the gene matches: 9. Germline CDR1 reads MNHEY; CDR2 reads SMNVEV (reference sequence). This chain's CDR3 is CASSSGQIKYGYTF. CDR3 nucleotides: TGTGCCAGCAGCTCGGGACAGATTAAGTATGGCTACACCTTC.

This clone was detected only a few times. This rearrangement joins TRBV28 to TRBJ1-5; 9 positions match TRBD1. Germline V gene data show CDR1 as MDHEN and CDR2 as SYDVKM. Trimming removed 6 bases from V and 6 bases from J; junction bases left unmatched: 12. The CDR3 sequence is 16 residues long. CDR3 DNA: TGTGCCAGCAGAGCTTCCGGACAGGGGAGGGGTCAGCCCCAGCATTTT. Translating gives CASRASGQGRGQPQHF.

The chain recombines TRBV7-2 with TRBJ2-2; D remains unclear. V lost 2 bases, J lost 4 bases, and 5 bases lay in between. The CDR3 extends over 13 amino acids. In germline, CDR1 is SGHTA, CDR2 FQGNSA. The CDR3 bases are TGTGCCAGCAGCTTACGTTCCACCGGGGAGCTGTTTTTT. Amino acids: CASSLRSTGELFF.

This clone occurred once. The CDR3 is CATSDPRLGSGELFF. The CDR3 nucleotides are TGTGCCACCAGTGACCCGAGACTAGGTTCCGGGGAGCTGTTTTTT. The V and J genes are TRBV24-1 and TRBJ2-2; D is perhaps TRBD2 (6 bases). This CDR3 has 15 residues. Germline CDR1 KGHDR, CDR2 SFDVKD. Trimming left V 4 bases short and J 6 bases short, with 14 bases between.

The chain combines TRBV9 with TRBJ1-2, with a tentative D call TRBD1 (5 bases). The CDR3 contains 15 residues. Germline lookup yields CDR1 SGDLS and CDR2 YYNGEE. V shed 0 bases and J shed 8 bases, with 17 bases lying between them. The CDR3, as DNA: TGTGCCAGCAGCGTAGGCGGCAGGGAATTAGGAGGCTACACCTTC. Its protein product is CASSVGGRELGGYTF.

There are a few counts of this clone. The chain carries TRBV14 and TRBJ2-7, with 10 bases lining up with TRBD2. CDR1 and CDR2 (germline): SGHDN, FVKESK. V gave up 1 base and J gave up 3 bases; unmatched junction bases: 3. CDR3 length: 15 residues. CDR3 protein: CASSQGSSGGYEQYF. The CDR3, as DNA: TGTGCCAGCAGCCAAGGCTCTAGCGGGGGCTACGAGCAGTACTTC.

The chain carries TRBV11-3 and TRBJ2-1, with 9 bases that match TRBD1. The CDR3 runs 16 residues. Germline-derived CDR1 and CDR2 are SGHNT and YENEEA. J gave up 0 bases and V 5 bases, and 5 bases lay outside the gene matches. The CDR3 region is CASSRGQGYSYNEQFF. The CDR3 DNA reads TGTGCCAGCAGCCGAGGACAGGGGTACTCCTACAATGAGCAGTTCTTC.

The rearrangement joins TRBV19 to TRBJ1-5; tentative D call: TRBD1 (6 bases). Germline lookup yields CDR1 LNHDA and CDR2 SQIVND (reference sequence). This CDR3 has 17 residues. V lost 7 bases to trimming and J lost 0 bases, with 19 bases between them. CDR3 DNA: TGTGCCAGTACCCCAGGGGACGTTCCTTATAGCAATCAGCCCCAGCATTTT. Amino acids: CASTPGDVPYSNQPQHF. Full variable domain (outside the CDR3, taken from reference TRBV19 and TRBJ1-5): DGGITQSPKYLFRKEGQNVTLSCEQNLNHDAMYWYRQDPGQGLRLIYYSQIVNDFQKGDIAEGYSVSREKKESFPLTVTSAQKNPTAFYLCASTPGDVPYSNQPQHFGDGTRLSIL.

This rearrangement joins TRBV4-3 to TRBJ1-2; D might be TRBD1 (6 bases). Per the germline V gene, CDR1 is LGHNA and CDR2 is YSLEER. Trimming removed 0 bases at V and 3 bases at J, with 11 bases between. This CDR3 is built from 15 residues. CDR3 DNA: TGCGCCAGCAGCCAAGATCGTAAGGGGGACTATGGCTACACCTTC. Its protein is CASSQDRKGDYGYTF.

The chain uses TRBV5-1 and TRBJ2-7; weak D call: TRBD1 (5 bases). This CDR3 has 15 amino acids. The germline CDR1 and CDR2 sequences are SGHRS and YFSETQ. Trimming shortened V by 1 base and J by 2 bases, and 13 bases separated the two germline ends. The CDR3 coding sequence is TGCGCCAGCAGCTTGTGGGCAGGGAATACCTACGAGCAGTACTTC. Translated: CASSLWAGNTYEQYF.

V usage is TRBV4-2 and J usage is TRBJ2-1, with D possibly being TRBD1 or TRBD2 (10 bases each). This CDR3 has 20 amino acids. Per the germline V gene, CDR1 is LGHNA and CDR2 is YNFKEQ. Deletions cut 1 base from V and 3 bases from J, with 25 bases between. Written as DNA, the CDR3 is TGTGCCAGCAGCCAAGCTCGGGACAGGGGCGTAGCGGGGGGCTACAATGAGCAGTTCTTC. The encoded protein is CASSQARDRGVAGGYNEQFF.

The CDR3 spells CASSDITDSLYSYEQYV. CDR3 nucleotides: TGTGCCAGCAGCGACATTACGGACTCCCTATACTCCTACGAGCAGTACGTC. The chain carries TRBV7-9 and TRBJ2-7, with D perhaps TRBD2 (5 bases). CDR1 and CDR2 from the germline V gene are SEHNR and FQNEAQ (reference sequence). Trimming removed 5 bases from V and 0 bases from J, with 20 bases in between. This CDR3 is built from 17 residues.

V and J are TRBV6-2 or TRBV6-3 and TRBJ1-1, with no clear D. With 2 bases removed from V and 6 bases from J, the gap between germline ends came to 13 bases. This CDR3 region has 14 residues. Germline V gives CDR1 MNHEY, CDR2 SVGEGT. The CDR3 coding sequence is TGTGCCAGCAGTTACGCCTTACTGAGGGCTGAAGCTTTCTTT. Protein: CASSYALLRAEAFF.

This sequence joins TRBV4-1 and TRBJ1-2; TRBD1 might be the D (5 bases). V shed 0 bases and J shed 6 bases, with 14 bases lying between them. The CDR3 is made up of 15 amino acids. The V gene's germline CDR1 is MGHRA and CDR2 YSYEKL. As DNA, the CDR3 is TGCGCCAGCAGCCAAGATCCAGGCCAGGGTGATGGCTACACCTTC. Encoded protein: CASSQDPGQGDGYTF.

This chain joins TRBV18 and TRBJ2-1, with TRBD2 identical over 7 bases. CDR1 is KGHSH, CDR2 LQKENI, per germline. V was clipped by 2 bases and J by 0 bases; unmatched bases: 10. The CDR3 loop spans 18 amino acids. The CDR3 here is CASSPWLAEKGSYNEQFF. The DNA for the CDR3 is TGTGCCAGCTCACCATGGCTAGCGGAAAAAGGCTCCTACAATGAGCAGTTCTTC.

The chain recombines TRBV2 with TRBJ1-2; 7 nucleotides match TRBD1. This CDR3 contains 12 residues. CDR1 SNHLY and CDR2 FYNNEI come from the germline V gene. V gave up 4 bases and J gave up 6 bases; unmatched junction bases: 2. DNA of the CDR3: TGTGCCAGCAGTGTGACAGGGCATGGCTACACCTTC. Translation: CASSVTGHGYTF.

Written as DNA, the CDR3 is TGTGCCAGTAGTAGCGCGGACAGAAATTCACCCCTCCACTTT. This translates into CASSSADRNSPLHF. The chain combines TRBV19 with TRBJ1-6; TRBD1 is a possible D gene (6 bases). Trimming removed 4 bases at V and 7 bases at J, with 11 bases between. The length of the CDR3 is 14 residues. Germline lookup yields CDR1 LNHDA and CDR2 SQIVND (reference sequence). The full variable domain, rest sourced from reference TRBV19 and TRBJ1-6, is DGGITQSPKYLFRKEGQNVTLSCEQNLNHDAMYWYRQDPGQGLRLIYYSQIVNDFQKGDIAEGYSVSREKKESFPLTVTSAQKNPTAFYLCASSSADRNSPLHFGNGTRLTVT.

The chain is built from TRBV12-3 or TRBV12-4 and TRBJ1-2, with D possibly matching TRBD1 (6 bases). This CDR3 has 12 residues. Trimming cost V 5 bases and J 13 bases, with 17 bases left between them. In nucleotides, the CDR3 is TGTGCCAGCAGTAATATAAGGGGGTCTGTCACCTTC. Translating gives CASSNIRGSVTF.

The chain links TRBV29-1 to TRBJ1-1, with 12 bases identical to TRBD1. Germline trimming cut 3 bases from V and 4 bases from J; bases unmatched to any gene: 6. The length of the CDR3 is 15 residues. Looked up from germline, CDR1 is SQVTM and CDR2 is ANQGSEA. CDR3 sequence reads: CSVEGTGGAPTEAFF. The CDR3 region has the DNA TGCAGCGTTGAGGGGACAGGGGGCGCGCCCACTGAAGCTTTCTTT.

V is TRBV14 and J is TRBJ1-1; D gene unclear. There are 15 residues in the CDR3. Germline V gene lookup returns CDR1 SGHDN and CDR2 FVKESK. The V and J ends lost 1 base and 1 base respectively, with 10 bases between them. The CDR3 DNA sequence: TGTGCCAGCAGCCAAGCGGTCAGCGGGAACACTGAAGCTTTCTTT. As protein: CASSQAVSGNTEAFF.

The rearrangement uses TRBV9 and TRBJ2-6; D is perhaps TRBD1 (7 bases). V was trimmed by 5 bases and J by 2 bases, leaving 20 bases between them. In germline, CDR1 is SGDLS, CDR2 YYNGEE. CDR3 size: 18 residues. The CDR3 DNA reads TGTGCCAGCAGTAGGTTTTGGCAGGGGGGAGCTGGGGCCAACGTCCTGACTTTC. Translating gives CASSRFWQGGAGANVLTF.

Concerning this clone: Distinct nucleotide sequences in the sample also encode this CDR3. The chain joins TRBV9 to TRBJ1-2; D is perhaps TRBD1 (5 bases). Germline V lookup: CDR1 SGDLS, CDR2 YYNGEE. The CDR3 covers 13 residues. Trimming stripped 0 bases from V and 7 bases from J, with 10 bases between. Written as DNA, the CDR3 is TGTGCCAGCAGCGTAGTTCAGGGCTTTGGCTACACCTTC. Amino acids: CASSVVQGFGYTF.